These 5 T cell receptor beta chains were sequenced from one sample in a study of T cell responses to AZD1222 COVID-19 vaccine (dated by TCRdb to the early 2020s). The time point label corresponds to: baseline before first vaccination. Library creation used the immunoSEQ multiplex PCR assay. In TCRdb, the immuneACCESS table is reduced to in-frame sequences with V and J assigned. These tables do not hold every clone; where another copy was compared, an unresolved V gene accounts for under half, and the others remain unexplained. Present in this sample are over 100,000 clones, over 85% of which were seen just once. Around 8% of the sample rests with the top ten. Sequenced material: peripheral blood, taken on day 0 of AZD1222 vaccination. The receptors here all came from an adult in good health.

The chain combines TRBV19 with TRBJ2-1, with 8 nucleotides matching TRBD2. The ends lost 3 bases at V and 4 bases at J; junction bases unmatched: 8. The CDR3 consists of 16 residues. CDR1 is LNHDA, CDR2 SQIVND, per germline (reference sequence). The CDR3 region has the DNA TGTGCCAGTAGTATCGAACTAGCGGATCGATACAATGAGCAGTTCTTC. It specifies CASSIELADRYNEQFF.

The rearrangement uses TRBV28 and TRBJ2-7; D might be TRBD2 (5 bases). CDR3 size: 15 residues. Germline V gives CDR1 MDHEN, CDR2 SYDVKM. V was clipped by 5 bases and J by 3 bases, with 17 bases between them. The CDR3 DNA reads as TGTGCCAGCAGTCCAAGTCCCGGACGGGGCTACGAGCAGTACTTC. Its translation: CASSPSPGRGYEQYF.

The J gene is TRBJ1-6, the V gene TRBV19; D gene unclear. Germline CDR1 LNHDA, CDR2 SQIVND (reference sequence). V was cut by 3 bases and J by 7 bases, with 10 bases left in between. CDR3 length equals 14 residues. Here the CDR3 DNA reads TGTGCCAGTAGTATGGGTCAGAGAAATTCACCCCTCCACTTT. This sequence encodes CASSMGQRNSPLHF. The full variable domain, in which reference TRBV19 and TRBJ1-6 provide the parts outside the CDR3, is DGGITQSPKYLFRKEGQNVTLSCEQNLNHDAMYWYRQDPGQGLRLIYYSQIVNDFQKGDIAEGYSVSREKKESFPLTVTSAQKNPTAFYLCASSMGQRNSPLHFGNGTRLTVT.

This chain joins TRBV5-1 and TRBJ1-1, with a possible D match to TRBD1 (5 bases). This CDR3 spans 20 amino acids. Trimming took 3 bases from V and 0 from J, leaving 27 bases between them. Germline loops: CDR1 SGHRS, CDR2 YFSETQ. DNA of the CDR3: TGCGCCAGCAGCTGGGACCCCTATCGGCGGGGAGGGATGGTGAACACTGAAGCTTTCTTT. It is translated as CASSWDPYRRGGMVNTEAFF.

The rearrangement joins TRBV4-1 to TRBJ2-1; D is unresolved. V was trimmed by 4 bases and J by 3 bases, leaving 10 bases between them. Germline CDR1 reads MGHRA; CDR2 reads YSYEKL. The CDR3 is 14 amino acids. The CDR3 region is CASSRELNYNEQFF. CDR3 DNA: TGCGCCAGCAGCCGAGAACTGAACTACAATGAGCAGTTCTTC.